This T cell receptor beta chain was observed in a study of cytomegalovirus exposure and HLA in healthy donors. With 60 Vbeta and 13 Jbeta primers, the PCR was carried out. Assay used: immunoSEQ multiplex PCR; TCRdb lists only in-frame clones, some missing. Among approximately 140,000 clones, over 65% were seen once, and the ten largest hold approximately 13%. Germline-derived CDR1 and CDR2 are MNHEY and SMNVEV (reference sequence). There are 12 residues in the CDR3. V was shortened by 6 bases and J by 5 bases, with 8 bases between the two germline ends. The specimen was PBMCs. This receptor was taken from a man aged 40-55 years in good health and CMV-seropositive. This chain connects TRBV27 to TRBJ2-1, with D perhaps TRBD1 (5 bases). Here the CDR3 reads CASSLGHNEQFF. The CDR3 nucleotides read TGTGCCAGCAGCCTGGGGCACAATGAGCAGTTCTTC.